These 4 T cell receptor beta chains came from one sample sequenced in a study of tumor-infiltrating lymphocytes in primary liver carcinoma. cDNA specific to TCR beta was made from 450 to 650 ng of total RNA, with a constant-region primer employed for priming. Slightly modified ARM-PCR, run as three nested multiplex PCR rounds, produced the TCR beta libraries. Amplification in the first two PCR rounds was performed using TRBV1-TRBV30 forward primers and a C-beta reverse primer for 10 cycles each. TCRdb reprocessed the multiplex PCR reads with MiXCR, giving one entry per CDR3 protein. The sample consists of approximately 190,000 distinct CDR3 sequences, 85% of them appearing once. Without any cell sorting, about 19-30 mg of bulk tissue yielded co-extracted RNA and DNA. The sequenced material came from tumor tissue from primary liver carcinoma. Receptors originate from a man aged 35-49 years with primary liver carcinoma and hepatitis B virus infection.

This clonotype came up once. The rearrangement links TRBV10-3 to TRBJ2-5; tentative D call: TRBD1 (5 bases). Trimming left V 3 bases short and J 6 bases short, with 17 bases between. The CDR3 extends over 15 amino acids. Germline CDR1 and CDR2: ENHRY and SYGVKD. CDR3 nucleotides: TGTGCCATCAGTGACCAGGAGAAGGGGATGAAGACCCAGTACTTC. Amino acid sequence: CAISDQEKGMKTQYF.

This sequence joins TRBV12-3 or TRBV12-4 and TRBJ1-5, with D unclear. The CDR3 covers 13 residues. V lost 7 bases and J lost 6, with 13 bases in between. The CDR3 bases are TGTGCCAGCACCGATCACACGGGTCAGCCCCAGCATTTT. It translates to CASTDHTGQPQHF.

By sample fraction, this clonotype is medium-sized (0.01 to 0.1%). The CDR3 region is CASTDGRGYTF. As DNA, the CDR3 is TGTGCCAGCACCGATGGGAGAGGCTACACCTTC. V and J are TRBV6-5 and TRBJ1-2; D unresolved. V dropped 7 bases and J dropped 8 bases, with 11 bases sitting between them. The CDR3 has 11 amino acids. Germline assignment: CDR1 MNHEY and CDR2 SVGAGI.

This clonotype was counted at least ten times. The chain is built from TRBV6-2 or TRBV6-3 and TRBJ2-2; D is undetermined. This CDR3 is built from 12 residues. CDR1 and CDR2 (germline): MNHEY, SVGEGT. The V end lost 6 bases, the J end lost 5 bases, and 7 bases lay between the germline ends. The CDR3 DNA sequence: TGTGCCAGCAGCTCATATACCGGGGAGCTGTTTTTT. Its protein product is CASSSYTGELFF.